The 5 T cell receptor beta chains listed next were all sequenced from one sample in a study of blood T cells in healthy people across ages. The use of a sample-barcoded 5' primer and a J-beta primer mix characterized a second PCR of about 7 to 12 cycles. TCRdb fed the 5' RACE reads into MiXCR, producing one record per CDR3 protein. The sample lists around 1.5 million distinct CDR3 sequences; roughly 32% were seen once. The sequencing input was blood. The receptors here all came from a woman aged 30 to 39 in good health.

This clonotype has ten or more counts. The J gene is TRBJ2-1, the V gene TRBV5-1, with 11 nucleotides matching TRBD1. Germline V gene lookup returns CDR1 SGHRS and CDR2 YFSETQ. J was trimmed by 6 bases and V by 4 bases; bases with no gene match: 3. The CDR3 contains 14 residues. CDR3 loop: CASSVGTGGNEQFF. CDR3 coding DNA: TGCGCCAGCAGCGTGGGGACAGGGGGCAATGAGCAGTTCTTC.

CDR3 DNA sequence: TGTGCCAGCAGCCAAGAAGGCGGCTATACAGATACGCAGTATTTT. This encodes CASSQEGGYTDTQYF. The chain uses TRBV3-1 and TRBJ2-3; D is unclear. Trimming stripped 0 bases from V and 3 bases from J, with 10 bases between. Germline CDR1 reads LGHDT; CDR2 reads YNNKEL (reference sequence). The CDR3 extends over 15 amino acids.

The V gene is TRBV7-6, the J gene TRBJ2-5, with TRBD1 matching 7 bases. This CDR3 contains 16 residues. Germline V lookup: CDR1 SGHVS, CDR2 FNYEAQ. The trim removed 5 bases at V and 11 bases at J, leaving 20 bases unmatched. Here the CDR3 reads CASSEMTGSGYNEQYF. The CDR3 nucleotides read TGTGCCAGCAGCGAAATGACAGGGTCGGGCTACAATGAGCAGTACTTC.

The V call is TRBV5-1, the J call TRBJ1-1; TRBD1 agrees at 12 bases. The CDR3 contains 16 residues. Trimming cost V 3 bases and J 4 bases; bases outside gene matches: 7. The V gene's germline CDR1 is SGHRS and CDR2 YFSETQ. This CDR3 is CASSWGQGAPGTEAFF. The CDR3 nucleotides are TGCGCCAGCAGCTGGGGACAGGGGGCGCCAGGCACTGAAGCTTTCTTT.

This clonotype was detected only a few times. This chain connects TRBV12-3 or TRBV12-4 to TRBJ2-7; D is ambiguous. The CDR3 consists of 15 residues. V lost 2 bases to trimming and J lost 0 bases, with 11 bases between them. For the CDR3, the DNA is TGTGCCAGCAGTTTACACGCGGAACTCTCCTACGAGCAGTACTTC. The encoded protein is CASSLHAELSYEQYF.